The T cell receptor beta chain under discussion was sequenced for a study of cytomegalovirus exposure and HLA in healthy donors (dated by TCRdb to the late 2010s). In the study overall: According to a later analysis, the 110 or so validation repertoires were produced on the same platform as the 700 or so repertoires of the first cohort. Besides the first cohort of 500 to 700 subjects, a separate validation cohort made up of roughly 120 different subjects was used. The study was designed to test whether signatures of past pathogen exposure could be identified by cataloging public T cell receptors. To predict cytomegalovirus infection status, the study brought together high-throughput TCR immunosequencing, statistical association of individual TCRs with disease status, and machine learning. What the authors observed across the whole study: Most TCR sequences were observed very rarely across donors, whereas some public TCRs were present in many individuals. In the study, some 180 TCR beta chains were listed as associated with cytomegalovirus. In vitro tests confirmed that a few of the cytomegalovirus-associated TCR beta chains recognize cytomegalovirus antigens. It was suggested by the authors that the approach could potentially be generalized to other disease states and immunological phenotypes. Cytomegalovirus status was reported to be diagnosed by the classifier with high specificity and sensitivity in both the original and validation cohorts. In a later analysis, TCRs clustered in the first cohort were found to also tend to co-occur in the 120 or so validation repertoires, with 85% to 95% of cluster scores above 0. A later analysis had no HLA typing for the validation cohort, so co-occurrence there was scored across all 130 or so repertoires.

Concerning this clone itself: It has no known antigen specificity. Base qualities were left out, and no much larger clone turns up one base away.

V was cut back by 6 bases and J by 4 bases, leaving a gap of 12 bases between them. The germline V gene provides CDR1 MNHEY and CDR2 SVGAGI. The CDR3 has 13 amino acids, counting the end cysteine and phenylalanine. Only the CDR3 portion is preserved as DNA: 39 bases, with reading frame beginning at the first base. The donors were included in the validation cohort of 120 subjects, a group kept apart from the roughly 670-subject first cohort. The library was built by means of the immunoSEQ multiplex PCR assay. The published analysis was carried out like this. A statistical classification framework was developed to diagnose cytomegalovirus status using the catalog of TCR beta chain sequences. Sourced from immuneACCESS, this table was stored by TCRdb with only in-frame sequences that have V and J called. A share of the clones is absent; for the studies checked, an unresolved V gene accounts for under half, and the remainder has no known explanation. That table supplies the V and J calls and clone size; D and trimming were determined from the DNA. The sample has 150,000 to 200,000 clones on record, about 83% of them singletons. The leading ten clones occupy approximately 1.5% of the sample.

The receptor's source is a woman aged 18-30 years in good health and CMV-seronegative. The sequence joins TRBV6-5 to TRBJ1-1; TRBD1 is perhaps the D gene, given 5 matching bases. The material sequenced was PBMCs. The CDR3 loop reads CASRAGYGTEAFF. In nucleotides, the sequence is TGTGCCAGCAGGGCAGGGTACGGCACTGAAGCTTTCTTT.